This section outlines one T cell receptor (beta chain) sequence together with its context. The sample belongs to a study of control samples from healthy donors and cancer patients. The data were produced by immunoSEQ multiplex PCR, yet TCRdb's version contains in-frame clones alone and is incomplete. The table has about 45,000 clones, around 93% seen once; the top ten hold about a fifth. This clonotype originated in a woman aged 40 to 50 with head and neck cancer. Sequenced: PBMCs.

CDR3 sequence: CASSGGRDRGNQPQHF. In DNA form, the CDR3 reads TGTGCCAGTAGCGGAGGTCGGGACAGGGGCAATCAGCCCCAGCATTTT. The rearrangement links TRBV19 to TRBJ1-5; TRBD1 matches 9 bases. The CDR3 totals 16 residues. Germline CDR1 LNHDA, CDR2 SQIVND (reference sequence). V lost 6 bases, J lost 2 bases, and 8 bases stayed unmatched.